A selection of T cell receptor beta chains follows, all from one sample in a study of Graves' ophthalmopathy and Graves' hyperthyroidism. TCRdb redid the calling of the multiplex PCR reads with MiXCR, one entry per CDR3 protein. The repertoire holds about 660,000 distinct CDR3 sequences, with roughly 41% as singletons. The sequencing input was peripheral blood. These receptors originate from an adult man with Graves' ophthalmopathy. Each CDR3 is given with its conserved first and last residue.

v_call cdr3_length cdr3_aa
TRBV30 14 CAWRLAGIQETQYF
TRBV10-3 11 CATRQGNGYTF
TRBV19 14 CAAGKTDTNQPQHF
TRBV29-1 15 CSVDTGTALNTEAFF
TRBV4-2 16 CASNQDLARGPYEQYF
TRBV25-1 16 CASSEQSEGTMYEQYF
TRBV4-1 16 CVSSPRDRKNTGELFF
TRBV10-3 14 CAISESSPWVEQYF
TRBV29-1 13 CSVKGTGQSPLHF
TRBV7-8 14 CASSPTTAGNTIYF
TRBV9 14 CASSVTGGNYEQYF
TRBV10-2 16 CASRSGAEPYNSPLHF
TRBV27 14 CASRPWRPNSPLHF
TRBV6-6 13 CASSYQGETEAFF
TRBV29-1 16 CSASSQRGVSNQPQHF
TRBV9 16 CASSALDRGMNSPLHF
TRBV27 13 CASSYEEAGEQYF
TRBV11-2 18 CASSLVVTSGANQETQYF
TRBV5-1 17 CASSWAAQGGWDTEAFF
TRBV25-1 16 CASSVVGLAAPGELFF
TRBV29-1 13 CSVALQGQTEAFF
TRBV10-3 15 CAISDQGQGPYGYTF
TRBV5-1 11 CARASHYGYTF
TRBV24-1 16 CATSDPGTGTTGELFF
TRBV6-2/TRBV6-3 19 CASSPNRGRTSGRIQPQHF
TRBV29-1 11 CSAGDSGELFF
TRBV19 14 CASSIGRSNQPQHF
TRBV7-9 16 CASSARGTEAIYEQYF
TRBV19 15 CASWGGPYSNQPQHF
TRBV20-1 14 CSAKPNGGQETQYF
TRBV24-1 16 CASSFTGTAHNSPLHF
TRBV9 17 CASSPDGIAGAVGTQYF
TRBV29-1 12 CSLGAAAYGYTF
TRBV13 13 CASSLKQGEKLFF
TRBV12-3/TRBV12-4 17 CASGLVLWTGIRETQYF
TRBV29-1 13 CSVDTPLGETQYF
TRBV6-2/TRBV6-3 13 CASTPGGNYGYTF
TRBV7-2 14 CASSFWQGVETQYF
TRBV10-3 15 CASSYGELGTDTQYF
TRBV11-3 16 CASSYSYWDRGGGYTF
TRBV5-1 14 CASSLLVTGETQYF
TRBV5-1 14 CASSETGGPYEQYF
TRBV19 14 CASSVTGGGTEAFF
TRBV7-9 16 CASSLVGLAANNEQFF
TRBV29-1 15 CSVAELAAGKETQYF
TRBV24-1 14 CATSDSGRDYGYTF
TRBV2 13 CASSEGGRQPQYF
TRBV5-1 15 CASSTGQGAGYGYTF
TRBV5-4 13 CASSSRDNYEQYF
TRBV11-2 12 CARARVNSPLHF
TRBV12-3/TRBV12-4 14 CASSRGQGIEKLFF
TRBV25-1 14 CASSPRDGRSGQYF
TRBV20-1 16 CRARPAASYYSYEQYF
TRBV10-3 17 CAIGDRGDSFYNSPLHF